The text below deals with one T cell receptor beta chain. The sample is drawn from a study of blood T cell repertoires in COVID-19. Overall study context: PBMCs, B-cell-depleted T cells, or T cells were the source of the cDNA or gDNA that made up the material.

The authors' processing: Quantification of nucleated cells was approximated via reference gene primer amplification. Measured with immunoSEQ multiplex PCR; TCRdb has only the in-frame clones, and not every one. For V, J and clone size, that table is used; D and trimming come from the DNA. The data show under 140,000 clones, roughly nine tenths seen once. The CDR3 contains 14 residues. V shed 4 bases, J shed 4 bases, and the junction held 6 bases outside the gene matches. Germline V CDR1 and CDR2: MNHEY, SVGEGT. The chain joins TRBV6-2 or TRBV6-3 to TRBJ1-2; 7 nucleotides agree with TRBD1. Specimen: peripheral blood. The sequence came from a human donor in a cohort sampled during active COVID-19. CDR3 loop: CASSFSTGAYGYTF. The CDR3 DNA sequence: TGTGCCAGCAGTTTTTCCACAGGGGCCTATGGCTACACCTTC.